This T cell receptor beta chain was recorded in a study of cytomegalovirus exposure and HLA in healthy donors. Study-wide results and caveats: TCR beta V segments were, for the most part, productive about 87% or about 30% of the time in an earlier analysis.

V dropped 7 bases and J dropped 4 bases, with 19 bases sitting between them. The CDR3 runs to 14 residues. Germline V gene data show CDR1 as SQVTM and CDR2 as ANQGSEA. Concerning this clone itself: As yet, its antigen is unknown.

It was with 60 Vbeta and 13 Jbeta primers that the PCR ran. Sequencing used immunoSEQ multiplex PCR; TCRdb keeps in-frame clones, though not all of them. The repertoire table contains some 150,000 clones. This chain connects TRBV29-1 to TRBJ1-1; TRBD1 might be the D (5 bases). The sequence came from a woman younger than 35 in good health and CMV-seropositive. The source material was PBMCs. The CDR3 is CSAKGGERITEAFF. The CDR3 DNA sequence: TGCAGCGCTAAGGGAGGGGAGAGGATCACTGAAGCTTTCTTT.